This T cell receptor beta chain was sequenced for a study of technical replicates of blood from several donors. Profiled with immunoSEQ multiplex PCR; TCRdb holds only in-frame clones, not every one. This sample has about 83,000 clones, with about 94% found just once. Sample: T cells isolated from PBMCs. This clonotype originated in a human donor in good health.

CDR3 coding DNA: TGCGCCAGCAGCCAAGATCGGGGGACTAGGGGGGACGTGGAGACCCAGTACTTC. The encoded protein is CASSQDRGTRGDVETQYF. This sequence joins TRBV4-1 and TRBJ2-5, with TRBD2 identical over 8 bases. CDR1 is MGHRA, CDR2 YSYEKL, per germline. The CDR3 spans 18 residues. Losses at the gene ends were 0 bases for V and 5 bases for J; bases not matched to a gene: 14.